This TCR beta chain comes out of a study of T cell responses to AZD1222 COVID-19 vaccine (dated by TCRdb to the early 2020s). For the study in its entirety: TCR sequencing was performed for approximately 240 trial participants, of whom around 200 were given two doses of AZD1222 and approximately 26 were given two doses of MenACWY control vaccine. Trial participants were enrolled by age into subgroups of 18-55, 56-69 and 70-plus years, and approximately 150, 30 and 60 TCR-sequenced participants, respectively, were included in these subgroups.

The time point label, read with the paper, signifies: about 28 days (+/-7) after the second vaccine dose. AZD1222 recipients given second doses at about 4 weeks or at about 12 weeks were pooled, since spike-specific TCR depth and breadth were not found to differ between the two schedules. Vaccinee samples were obtained from the UK trials COV001 and COV002, which included a single-blind randomized controlled phase 2/3 trial of AZD1222 (ChAdOx1 nCoV-19) in healthy adults. For TCRbeta chain sequencing, PBMC samples were collected from trial participants at day 0 and at day 28 after the second dose. As for this clone: It lacks a known antigen. Base quality data are lacking; no much larger clone is found one base away.

The CDR3 regions of human TCRbeta chains were subjected to immunosequencing. As for the authors' bioinformatics: TCRs in the repertoires were matched against a reference library of SARS-CoV-2-specific TCRs that had been generated with the MIRA antigen-specificity platform. Breadth meant the fraction of unique TCRs that were SARS-CoV-2-associated, whereas depth meant the fraction of total T cells that were SARS-CoV-2-associated. Each spike-specific TCR was assigned to its reactive spike region and to a CD4 or CD8 class using the MIRA data. Log10-transformed breadth and depth values were compared by one-way ANOVA with Sidak's multiple comparisons tests. The source is immuneACCESS, and TCRdb retained only in-frame sequences with V and J called. Part of the clones is not carried over; for the studies checked, unresolved V genes explain less than half of this, and the remainder is unexplained. For V, J and clone size, that table is used; D and trimming come from the DNA. The sample includes approximately 61,000 clones, with roughly four fifths observed a single time. The ten top clones hold approximately 24% of the sample.

Summary of the overall study and its limitations: The 56-69-year group was small, and its depth increase did not reach significance, likely because of low power. Spike-specific TCR breadth and depth rose significantly after two AZD1222 doses compared with day 0 and with MenACWY recipients. Participants were mostly white British and included more females than males, and it was suggested by the authors that clonal diversity may have been underestimated. Nearly half of unique spike-specific TCRs reportedly recognized epitopes outside regions mutated in the B.1.351 and B.1.1.7 variants. Only five or six AZD1222 recipients were SARS-CoV-2 seropositive at baseline, limiting conclusions about previously exposed vaccinees. Vaccine-associated CD4 TCRs spanned the whole spike protein, with dominant responses in regions 160-218 and 743-854. Because no day 14 peak-response samples were available, the repertoires could be characterized only after the peak T cell response.

Reading from cysteine to phenylalanine, the CDR3 counts 15 amino acids. The DNA shown is the 45-base CDR3, in frame from base 1. CDR1 and CDR2 (MNHEY, SMNVEV) derive from the germline V gene (reference sequence). V is pared back by 3 bases and J by 2 bases, with 10 bases lying between the germline termini. This TCR was recovered from an adult who received the AZD1222 COVID-19 vaccine. This receptor chain uses TRBV27 and TRBJ2-2; the D segment could be TRBD2, given 6 matching bases. The sequences come from peripheral blood, collected 28 days after the second AZD1222 dose. The DNA sequence is given as TGTGCCAGCAGTTTCCTAGCGACTAACACCGGGGAGCTGTTTTTT. Its product reads: CASSFLATNTGELFF.